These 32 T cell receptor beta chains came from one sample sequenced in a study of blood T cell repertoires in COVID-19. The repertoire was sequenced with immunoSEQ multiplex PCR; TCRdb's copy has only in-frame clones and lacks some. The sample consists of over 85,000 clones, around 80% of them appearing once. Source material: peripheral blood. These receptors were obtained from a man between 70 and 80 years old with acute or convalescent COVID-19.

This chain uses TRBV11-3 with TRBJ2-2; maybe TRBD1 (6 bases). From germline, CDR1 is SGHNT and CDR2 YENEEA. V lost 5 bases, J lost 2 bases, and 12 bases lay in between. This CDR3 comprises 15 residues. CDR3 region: CASSQDSFNTGELFF. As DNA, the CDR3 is TGTGCCAGCAGCCAGGACAGTTTCAACACCGGGGAGCTGTTTTTT.

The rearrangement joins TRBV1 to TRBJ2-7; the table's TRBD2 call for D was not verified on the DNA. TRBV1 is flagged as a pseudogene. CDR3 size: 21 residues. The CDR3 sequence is CTSSQECPPGLAGAGPYEQYF. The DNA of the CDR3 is TGCACCAGCAGCCAAGAGTGTCCCCCCGGGCTAGCGGGAGCGGGACCCTACGAGCAGTACTTC.

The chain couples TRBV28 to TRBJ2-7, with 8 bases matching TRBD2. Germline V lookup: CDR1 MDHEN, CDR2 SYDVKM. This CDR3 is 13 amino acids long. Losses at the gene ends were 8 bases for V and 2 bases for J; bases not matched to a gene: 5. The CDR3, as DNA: TGTGCCAGCCGTACTAGCGGTGCCTACGAGCAGTACTTC. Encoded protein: CASRTSGAYEQYF.

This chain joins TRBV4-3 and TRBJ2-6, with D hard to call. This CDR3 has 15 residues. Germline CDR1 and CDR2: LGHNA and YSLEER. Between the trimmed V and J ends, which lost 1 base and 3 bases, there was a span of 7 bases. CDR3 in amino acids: CASSQGRGGANVLTF. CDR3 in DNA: TGCGCCAGCAGCCAAGGAAGAGGTGGGGCCAACGTCCTGACTTTC.

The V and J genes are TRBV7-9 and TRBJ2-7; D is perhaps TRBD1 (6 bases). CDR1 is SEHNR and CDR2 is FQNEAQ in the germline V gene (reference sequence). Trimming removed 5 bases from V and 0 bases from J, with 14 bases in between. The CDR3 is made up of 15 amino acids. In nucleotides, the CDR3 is TGTGCCAGCAGCCCGGACAGTCTTAGCTCCTACGAGCAGTACTTC. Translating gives CASSPDSLSSYEQYF.

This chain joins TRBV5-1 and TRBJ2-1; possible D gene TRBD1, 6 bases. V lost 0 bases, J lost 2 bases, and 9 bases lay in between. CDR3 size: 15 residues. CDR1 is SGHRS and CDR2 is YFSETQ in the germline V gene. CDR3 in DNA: TGCGCCAGCAGCTTGGAACAGGGTACCTACAATGAGCAGTTCTTC. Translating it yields CASSLEQGTYNEQFF.

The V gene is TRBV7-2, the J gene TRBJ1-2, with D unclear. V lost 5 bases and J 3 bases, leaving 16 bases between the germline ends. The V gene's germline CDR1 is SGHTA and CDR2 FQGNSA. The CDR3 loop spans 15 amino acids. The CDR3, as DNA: TGTGCCAGCAGCGTGCTTACTTTGCAGGACTATGGCTACACCTTC. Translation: CASSVLTLQDYGYTF.

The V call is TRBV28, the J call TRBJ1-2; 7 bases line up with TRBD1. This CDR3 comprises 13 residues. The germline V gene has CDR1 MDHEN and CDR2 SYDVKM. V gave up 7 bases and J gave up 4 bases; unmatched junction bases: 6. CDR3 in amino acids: CASTLDRVYGYTF. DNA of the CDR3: TGTGCCAGCACCTTAGACAGGGTCTATGGCTACACCTTC.

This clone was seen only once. The CDR3, as DNA: TGTGCCAGCTCACCGGGACAGGGAGGTGGAAACACCATATATTTT. Translation gives CASSPGQGGGNTIYF. The gene calls are TRBV18 and TRBJ1-3; 9 bases are a match to TRBD1. The CDR3 extends over 15 amino acids. Looked up from germline, CDR1 is KGHSH and CDR2 is LQKENI. Germline trimming cut 3 bases from V and 3 bases from J; bases unmatched to any gene: 3.

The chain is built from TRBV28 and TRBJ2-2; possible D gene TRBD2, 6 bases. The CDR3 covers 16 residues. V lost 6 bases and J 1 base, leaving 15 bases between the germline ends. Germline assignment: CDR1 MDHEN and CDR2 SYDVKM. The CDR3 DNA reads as TGTGCCAGCAGCCCCCAGGGTAGCGGGAACACCGGGGAGCTGTTTTTT. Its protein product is CASSPQGSGNTGELFF.

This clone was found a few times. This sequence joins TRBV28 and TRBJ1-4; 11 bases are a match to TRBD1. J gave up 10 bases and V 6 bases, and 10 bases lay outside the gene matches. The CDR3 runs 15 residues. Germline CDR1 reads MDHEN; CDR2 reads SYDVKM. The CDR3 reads CASSRIGTGGGKLFF. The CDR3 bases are TGTGCCAGCAGCCGGATCGGGACAGGGGGAGGAAAACTGTTTTTT.

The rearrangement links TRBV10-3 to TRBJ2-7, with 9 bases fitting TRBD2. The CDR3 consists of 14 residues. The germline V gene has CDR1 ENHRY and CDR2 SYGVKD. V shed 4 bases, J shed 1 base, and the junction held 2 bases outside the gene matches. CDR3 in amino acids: CAISALAGSYEQYF. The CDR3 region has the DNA TGTGCCATCAGTGCTCTAGCGGGATCCTACGAGCAGTACTTC.

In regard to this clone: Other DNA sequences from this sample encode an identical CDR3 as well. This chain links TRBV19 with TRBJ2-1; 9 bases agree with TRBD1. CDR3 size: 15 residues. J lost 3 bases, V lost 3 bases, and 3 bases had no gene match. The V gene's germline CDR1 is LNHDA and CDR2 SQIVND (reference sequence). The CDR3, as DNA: TGTGCCAGTAGTATTCGGGACAGGGACTACAATGAGCAGTTCTTC. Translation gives CASSIRDRDYNEQFF. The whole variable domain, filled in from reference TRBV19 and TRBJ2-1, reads DGGITQSPKYLFRKEGQNVTLSCEQNLNHDAMYWYRQDPGQGLRLIYYSQIVNDFQKGDIAEGYSVSREKKESFPLTVTSAQKNPTAFYLCASSIRDRDYNEQFFGPGTRLTVL.

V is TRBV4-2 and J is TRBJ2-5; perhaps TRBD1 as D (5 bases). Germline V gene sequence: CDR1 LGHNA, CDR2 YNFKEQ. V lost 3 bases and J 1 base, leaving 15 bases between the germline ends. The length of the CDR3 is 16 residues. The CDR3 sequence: CASSQGQKAAQETQYF. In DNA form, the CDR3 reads TGTGCCAGCAGCCAGGGGCAGAAGGCAGCCCAAGAGACCCAGTACTTC.

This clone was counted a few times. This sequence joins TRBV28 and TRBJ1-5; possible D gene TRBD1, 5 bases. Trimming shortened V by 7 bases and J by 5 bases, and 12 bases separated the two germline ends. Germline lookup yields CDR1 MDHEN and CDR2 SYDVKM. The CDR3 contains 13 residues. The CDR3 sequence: CASNWGGDQPQHF. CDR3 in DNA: TGTGCCAGCAACTGGGGAGGGGATCAGCCCCAGCATTTT.

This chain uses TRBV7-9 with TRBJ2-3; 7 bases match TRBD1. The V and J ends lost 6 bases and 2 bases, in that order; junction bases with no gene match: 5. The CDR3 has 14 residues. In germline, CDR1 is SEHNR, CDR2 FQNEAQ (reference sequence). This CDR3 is CASRWTGYTDTQYF. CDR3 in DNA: TGTGCCAGCAGGTGGACAGGTTACACAGATACGCAGTATTTT.

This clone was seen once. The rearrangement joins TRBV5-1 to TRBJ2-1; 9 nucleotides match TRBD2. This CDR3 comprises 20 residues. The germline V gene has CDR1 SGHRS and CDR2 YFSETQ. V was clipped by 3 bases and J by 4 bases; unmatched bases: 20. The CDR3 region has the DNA TGCGCCAGCAGCTCGCCGGATGACAGAGAGAGCGGGAGGAATTACAATGAGCAGTTCTTC. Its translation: CASSSPDDRESGRNYNEQFF.

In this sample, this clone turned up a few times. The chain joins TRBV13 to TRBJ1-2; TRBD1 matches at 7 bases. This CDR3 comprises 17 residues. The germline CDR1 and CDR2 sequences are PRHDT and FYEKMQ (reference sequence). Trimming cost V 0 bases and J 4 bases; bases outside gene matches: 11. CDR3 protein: CASSLGLLEGAPYGYTF. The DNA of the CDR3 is TGTGCCAGCAGCTTAGGCCTCCTAGAGGGGGCGCCCTATGGCTACACCTTC.

CDR3 region: CASSVGTGGGNSPLHF. The CDR3 DNA follows: TGTGCCAGCAGTGTCGGGACAGGGGGAGGAAATTCACCCCTCCACTTT. This chain links TRBV25-1 with TRBJ1-6; 11 positions agree with TRBD1. This CDR3 is 16 amino acids long. With V trimmed by 4 bases and J by 7 bases, 6 bases remained unmatched. Per the germline V gene, CDR1 is MGHDK and CDR2 is SYGVNS.

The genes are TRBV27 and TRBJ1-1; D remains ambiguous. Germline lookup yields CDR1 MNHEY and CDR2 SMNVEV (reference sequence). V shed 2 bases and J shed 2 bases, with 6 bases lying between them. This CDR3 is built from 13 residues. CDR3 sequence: CASSLIQNTEAFF. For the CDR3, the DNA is TGTGCCAGCAGTTTAATACAAAACACTGAAGCTTTCTTT.

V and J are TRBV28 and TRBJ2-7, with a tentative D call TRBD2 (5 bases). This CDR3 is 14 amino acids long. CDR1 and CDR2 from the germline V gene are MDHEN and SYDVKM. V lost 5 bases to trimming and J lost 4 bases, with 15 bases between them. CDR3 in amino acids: CASSPSRGSYEQYF. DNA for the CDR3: TGTGCCAGCAGTCCCTCCCGAGGGTCGTACGAGCAGTACTTC.

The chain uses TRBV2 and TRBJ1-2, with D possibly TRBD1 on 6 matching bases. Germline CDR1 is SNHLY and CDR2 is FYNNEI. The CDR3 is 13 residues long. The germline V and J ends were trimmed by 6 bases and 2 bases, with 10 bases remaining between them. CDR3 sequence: CASRPGQNYGYTF. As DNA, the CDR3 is TGTGCCAGCAGACCCGGACAGAACTATGGCTACACCTTC.

CDR3 sequence (DNA): TGTGCCAGCAGTTTAGGGGGCATTAAAAAGTTCTTC. Translated, it gives CASSLGGIKKFF. This sequence joins TRBV28 and TRBJ2-1; TRBD1 might be the D (6 bases). Trimming removed 2 bases from V and 14 bases from J, with 13 bases in between. The V gene's germline CDR1 is MDHEN and CDR2 SYDVKM. There are 12 residues in the CDR3.

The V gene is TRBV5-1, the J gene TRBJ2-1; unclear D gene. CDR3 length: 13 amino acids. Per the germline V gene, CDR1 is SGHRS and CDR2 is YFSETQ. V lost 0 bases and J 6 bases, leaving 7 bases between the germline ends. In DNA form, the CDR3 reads TGCGCCAGCAGCTTGGGAGTTGGCAATGAGCAGTTCTTC. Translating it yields CASSLGVGNEQFF.

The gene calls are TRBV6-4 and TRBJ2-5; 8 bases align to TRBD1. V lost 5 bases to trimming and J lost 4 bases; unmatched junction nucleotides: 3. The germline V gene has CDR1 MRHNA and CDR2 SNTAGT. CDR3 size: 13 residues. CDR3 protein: CASSSDRGETQYF. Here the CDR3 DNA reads TGTGCCAGCAGTAGCGACAGGGGAGAGACCCAGTACTTC.

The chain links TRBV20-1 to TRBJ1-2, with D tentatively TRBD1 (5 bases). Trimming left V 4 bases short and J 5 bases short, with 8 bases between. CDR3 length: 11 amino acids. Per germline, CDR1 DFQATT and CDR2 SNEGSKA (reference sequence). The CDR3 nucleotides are TGCAGTGCTAATACAGGTTATGGCTACACCTTC. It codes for CSANTGYGYTF.

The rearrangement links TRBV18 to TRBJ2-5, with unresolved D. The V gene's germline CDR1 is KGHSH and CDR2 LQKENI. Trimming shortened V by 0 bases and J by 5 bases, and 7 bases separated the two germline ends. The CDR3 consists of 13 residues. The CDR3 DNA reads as TGTGCCAGCTCACCACCAGTCGGGGAGACCCAGTACTTC. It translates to CASSPPVGETQYF.

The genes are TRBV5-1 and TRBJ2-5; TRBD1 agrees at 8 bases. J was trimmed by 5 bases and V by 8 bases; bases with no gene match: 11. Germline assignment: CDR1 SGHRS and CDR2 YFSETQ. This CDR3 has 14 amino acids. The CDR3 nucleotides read TGCGCCAGTTCGACAGGGGAGTTGAAGGAGACCCAGTACTTC. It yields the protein CASSTGELKETQYF. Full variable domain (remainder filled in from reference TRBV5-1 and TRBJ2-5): KAGVTQTPRYLIKTRGQQVTLSCSPISGHRSVSWYQQTPGQGLQFLFEYFSETQRNKGNFPGRFSGRQFSNSRSEMNVSTLELGDSALYLCASSTGELKETQYFGPGTRLLVL.

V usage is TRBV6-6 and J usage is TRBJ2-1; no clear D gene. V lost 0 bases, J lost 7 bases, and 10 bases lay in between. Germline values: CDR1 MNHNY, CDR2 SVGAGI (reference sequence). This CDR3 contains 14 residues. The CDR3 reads CASSYSPSSNEQFF. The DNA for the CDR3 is TGTGCCAGCAGTTACTCCCCCTCTTCGAATGAGCAGTTCTTC.

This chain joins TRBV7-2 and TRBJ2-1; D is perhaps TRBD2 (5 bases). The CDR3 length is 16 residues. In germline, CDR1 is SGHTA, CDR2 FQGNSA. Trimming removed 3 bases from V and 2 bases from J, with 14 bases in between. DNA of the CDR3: TGTGCCAGCAGCTTTATCTCTAGCAACGCCTACAATGAGCAGTTCTTC. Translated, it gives CASSFISSNAYNEQFF.

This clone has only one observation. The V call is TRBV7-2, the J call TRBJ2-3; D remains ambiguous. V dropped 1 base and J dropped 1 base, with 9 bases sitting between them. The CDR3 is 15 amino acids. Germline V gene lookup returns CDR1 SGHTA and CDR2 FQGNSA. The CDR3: CASSLGIQRTDTQYF. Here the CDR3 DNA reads TGTGCCAGCAGCTTAGGGATACAGCGCACAGATACGCAGTATTTT.

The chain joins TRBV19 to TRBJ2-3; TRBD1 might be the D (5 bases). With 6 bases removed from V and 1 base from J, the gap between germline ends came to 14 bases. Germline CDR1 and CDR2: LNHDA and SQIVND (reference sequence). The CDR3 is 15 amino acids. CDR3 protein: CASRMVVGGTDTQYF. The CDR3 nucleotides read TGTGCCAGTAGGATGGTAGTAGGGGGCACAGATACGCAGTATTTT.